This T cell receptor (beta chain) was obtained from a study of T-cell reconstitution after alpha-beta-depleted transplantation in children. Preparation of the TCRbeta library involved a method that used unique molecular identifiers. MiXCR was run by TCRdb on the PCR reads, yielding one entry per CDR3 protein. The sample shows around 70,000 distinct CDR3 sequences, roughly a tenth of them seen only once. The table lists this clonotype with many counts. The germline gives CDR1 MNHNY, CDR2 SVGAGI (reference sequence). The length of the CDR3 is 13 residues. Trimming removed 6 bases at V and 7 bases at J, with 14 bases between.

The chain recombines TRBV6-6 with TRBJ2-3; D unclear. This sequence was found in a boy aged 5-17 years with acute myeloid leukemia, due to receive a stem cell transplant. The sequencing here drew on PBMCs, taken before TCRalphabeta/CD19-depleted stem cell transplant. This chain's CDR3 is CASSPTTVNTQYF. Here the CDR3 DNA reads TGTGCCAGCAGCCCCACCACGGTAAATACGCAGTATTTT.